One and the same sample provided the 30 T cell receptor beta chains below, sequenced in a study of T cells in Graves' hyperthyroidism and ophthalmopathy. Amplification of TCR beta CDR3 regions was performed using RNA transcripts as template. The primer set for the first-round RT-PCR of the TCR CDR3 was HTBI. MiXCR, applied by TCRdb to the multiplex PCR reads, yields one record per CDR3 protein. Altogether around 540,000 distinct CDR3 sequences are present, roughly 16% being singletons, with the ten largest covering 29%. The sample consisted of blood. These receptors were collected from a woman aged 25 to 39 with Graves' ophthalmopathy.

The rearrangement uses TRBV27 and TRBJ1-2, with D uncertain. Per germline, CDR1 MNHEY and CDR2 SMNVEV (reference sequence). There are 14 residues in the CDR3. The germline V and J ends were trimmed by 7 bases and 4 bases, with 16 bases remaining between them. The CDR3: CASTDGLGAYGYTF. Here the CDR3 DNA reads TGTGCCAGCACCGACGGTCTGGGCGCCTATGGCTACACCTTC.

The sample holds a few counts of this clonotype. The chain recombines TRBV6-1 with TRBJ2-7; D is perhaps TRBD1 or TRBD2 (6 bases each). Germline CDR1 reads MNHNS; CDR2 reads SASEGT. The ends were cut back, 5 bases at V and 1 base at J, with 27 bases in the middle. This CDR3 spans 19 amino acids. The CDR3 spells CASSFAFTGTRDSSYEQYF. In nucleotides, the CDR3 is TGTGCCAGCAGTTTCGCATTCACAGGGACCCGGGACTCATCCTACGAGCAGTACTTC.

This clonotype has just a few counts. This chain connects TRBV28 to TRBJ2-7; D is ambiguous. The germline CDR1 and CDR2 sequences are MDHEN and SYDVKM. The germline V and J ends were trimmed by 2 bases and 6 bases, with 5 bases remaining between them. This CDR3 region has 11 residues. The CDR3: CASSLRFEQYF. The CDR3 nucleotides read TGTGCCAGCAGTTTACGTTTCGAGCAGTACTTC. The variable domain in full, completed from reference TRBV28 and TRBJ2-7, reads DVKVTQSSRYLVKRTGEKVFLECVQDMDHENMFWYRQDPGLGLRLIYFSYDVKMKEKGDIPEGYSVSREKKERFSLILESASTNQTSMYLCASSLRFEQYFGPGTRLTVT.

Ten or more counts support this clonotype. CDR3 coding DNA: TGTGCCAGCAGTTTCCTTCGGGGGAGCGAGCAGTACTTC. Translation gives CASSFLRGSEQYF. This chain links TRBV12-3 or TRBV12-4 with TRBJ2-7; a weak D match, TRBD2 (6 bases). V dropped 3 bases and J dropped 6 bases, with 12 bases sitting between them. The CDR3 is 13 amino acids.

The chain recombines TRBV28 with TRBJ2-5; the D gene is possibly TRBD1 (6 bases). The CDR3 is 14 amino acids. Germline assignment: CDR1 MDHEN and CDR2 SYDVKM. V shed 4 bases and J shed 3 bases, with 12 bases lying between them. Here the CDR3 reads CASSSLYREETQYF. The CDR3 DNA is TGTGCCAGCAGTTCTCTCTACAGGGAAGAGACCCAGTACTTC.

The genes are TRBV7-3 and TRBJ2-1; the match to TRBD2 covers 7 bases. The CDR3 contains 14 residues. Germline CDR1 is SGHTA and CDR2 is FQGTGA. J lost 5 bases, V lost 2 bases, and 3 bases had no gene match. CDR3 in amino acids: CASSLGGSNNEQFF. The CDR3 DNA sequence: TGTGCCAGCAGCTTAGGCGGGAGTAACAATGAGCAGTTCTTC.

This chain uses TRBV11-2 with TRBJ2-4; no firm D call. This CDR3 region has 16 residues. Trimming removed 5 bases from V and 0 bases from J, with 14 bases in between. CDR1 SGHAT and CDR2 FQNNGV come from the germline V gene. The CDR3 reads CASSDGPSIAKNIQYF. The CDR3 DNA follows: TGTGCCAGCAGCGACGGGCCTTCTATAGCCAAAAACATTCAGTACTTC.

The rearrangement links TRBV5-4 to TRBJ1-5; D might be TRBD1 (5 bases). The germline CDR1 and CDR2 sequences are SGHNT and YYREEE (reference sequence). Trimming stripped 4 bases from V and 4 bases from J, with 15 bases between. The CDR3 covers 15 residues. The CDR3 nucleotides read TGTGCCAGCAGCCAGAGACCCGGGGGGAATCAGCCCCAGCATTTT. Translated, it gives CASSQRPGGNQPQHF.

The chain employs TRBV20-1 and TRBJ2-7; TRBD2 is a possible D gene (5 bases). The V gene's germline CDR1 is DFQATT and CDR2 SNEGSKA (reference sequence). Between the trimmed V and J ends, which lost 5 bases and 4 bases, there was a span of 12 bases. The CDR3 is 12 residues long. For the CDR3, the DNA is TGCAGTGCTCAGACCCTAGCTTACGAGCAGTACTTC. Its translation: CSAQTLAYEQYF.

In this sample, this clonotype turned up a few times. CDR3 nucleotide sequence: TGCAGTGCTACCCCAGAATACGAGCAGTACTTC. Translating gives CSATPEYEQYF. The V gene is TRBV20-1, the J gene TRBJ2-7, with no clear D. The CDR3 spans 11 residues. The germline CDR1 and CDR2 sequences are DFQATT and SNEGSKA (reference sequence). Trimming stripped 4 bases from V and 4 bases from J, with 8 bases between.

The gene calls are TRBV20-1 and TRBJ2-7, with D maybe TRBD2 (7 bases). The CDR3 totals 15 residues. Germline V lookup: CDR1 DFQATT, CDR2 SNEGSKA (reference sequence). V lost 3 bases and J 3 bases, leaving 18 bases between the germline ends. The CDR3, as DNA: TGCAGTGCTAGTAGGGGGGGCGTGGGAGGCTACGAGCAGTACTTC. It translates to CSASRGGVGGYEQYF.

This clonotype was found a few times. The chain has TRBV10-3 and TRBJ1-3, with TRBD1 as a possible D gene (5 bases). The V gene lost 0 bases and the J gene lost 0 bases, with 12 bases spanning the gap. The CDR3 loop spans 17 amino acids. CDR1 is ENHRY and CDR2 is SYGVKD in the germline V gene. The CDR3 protein is CAISESRGRSSGNTIYF. The CDR3 DNA reads TGTGCCATCAGTGAGTCGAGGGGCAGAAGCTCTGGAAACACCATATATTTT.

At least ten counts were recorded for this clonotype. The chain recombines TRBV6-1 with TRBJ1-2; 8 positions match TRBD1. From germline, CDR1 is MNHNS and CDR2 SASEGT. V shed 5 bases and J 6 bases; nucleotides not matched to a gene: 14. The CDR3 spans 16 residues. CDR3 in DNA: TGTGCCAGCAGTTCGCTACAGGGGGACGCGAGGGATGGCTACACCTTC. Translation: CASSSLQGDARDGYTF.

This clonotype was seen a few times. V and J are TRBV2 and TRBJ2-5, with 8 bases that match TRBD2. Per the germline V gene, CDR1 is SNHLY and CDR2 is FYNNEI. The CDR3 covers 16 residues. V shed 8 bases and J 2 bases; nucleotides not matched to a gene: 13. The CDR3 DNA reads as TGTGCCAGCCTCCTCTGGGCTAGCGGGCTTCAAGAGACCCAGTACTTC. Amino acids: CASLLWASGLQETQYF.

This clonotype showed up many times. This chain links TRBV7-8 with TRBJ1-2; D is perhaps TRBD1 (6 bases). The CDR3 consists of 14 residues. The germline V gene encodes CDR1 SGHVS and CDR2 FQNEAQ. The V gene lost 1 base and the J gene lost 8 bases, with 14 bases spanning the gap. In nucleotides, the CDR3 is TGTGCCAGCAGCTTAGTGGTCAGGGGCGTCGGCTACACCTTC. The encoded protein is CASSLVVRGVGYTF. Drawing the rest from reference TRBV7-8 and TRBJ1-2, the complete variable domain is GAGVSQSPRYKVAKRGQDVALRCDPISGHVSLFWYQQALGQGPEFLTYFQNEAQLDKSGLPSDRFFAERPEGSVSTLKIQRTQQEDSAVYLCASSLVVRGVGYTFGSGTRLTVV.

The chain employs TRBV6-2 or TRBV6-3 and TRBJ2-5; D is ambiguous. V was clipped by 4 bases and J by 1 base, with 7 bases between them. In germline, CDR1 is MNHEY, CDR2 SVGEGT. The CDR3 length is 13 residues. CDR3 region: CASSWMIQETQYF. Written as DNA, the CDR3 is TGTGCCAGCAGTTGGATGATCCAAGAGACCCAGTACTTC.

The chain combines TRBV9 with TRBJ2-1; D is tentatively TRBD1 or TRBD2 (5 bases each). This CDR3 spans 14 amino acids. The germline gives CDR1 SGDLS, CDR2 YYNGEE. The V and J ends lost 0 bases and 8 bases respectively, with 12 bases between them. CDR3 in DNA: TGTGCCAGCAGCGTAGTGCGACGGGGCGATGAGCAGTTCTTC. Protein product: CASSVVRRGDEQFF.

This clonotype was recorded once. The genes are TRBV19 and TRBJ2-3, with 9 bases identical to TRBD2. The CDR3 runs 17 residues. The germline CDR1 and CDR2 sequences are LNHDA and SQIVND (reference sequence). With V trimmed by 7 bases and J by 2 bases, 13 bases remained unmatched. Here the CDR3 reads CASNPQGLAATTDTQYF. The CDR3 DNA sequence: TGTGCCAGTAACCCACAGGGACTAGCAGCCACCACAGATACGCAGTATTTT.

This clonotype has at least ten counts. The V call is TRBV7-9, the J call TRBJ2-1; D might be TRBD2 (5 bases). V dropped 0 bases and J dropped 4 bases, with 10 bases sitting between them. The CDR3 extends over 15 amino acids. The V gene's germline CDR1 is SEHNR and CDR2 FQNEAQ (reference sequence). DNA of the CDR3: TGTGCCAGCAGCTTAGCGGGAGTGGGTTACAATGAGCAGTTCTTC. Protein: CASSLAGVGYNEQFF.

This clonotype was seen a handful of times. This chain uses TRBV18 with TRBJ2-1; TRBD1 might be the D (7 bases). Germline CDR1 KGHSH, CDR2 LQKENI. V gave up 6 bases and J gave up 4 bases, with 16 bases separating them. The CDR3 is 15 residues long. The CDR3 protein is CASSVGQGGYNEQFF. The CDR3, as DNA: TGTGCCAGCTCCGTAGGGCAGGGGGGATACAATGAGCAGTTCTTC.

Only a few counts were recorded for this clonotype. V gene TRBV7-3 combines with J gene TRBJ2-1; D might be TRBD2 (7 bases). Germline V gene lookup returns CDR1 SGHTA and CDR2 FQGTGA. V shed 2 bases and J shed 6 bases, with 20 bases lying between them. This CDR3 is 17 amino acids long. The CDR3 protein is CASSLRPPEGGFNEQFF. The DNA for the CDR3 is TGTGCCAGCAGCTTACGCCCCCCGGAGGGGGGGTTCAATGAGCAGTTCTTC.

In its sample, this clonotype was seen a few times. The V gene is TRBV18, the J gene TRBJ2-2; D is possibly TRBD1 (6 bases). CDR3 size: 16 residues. Trimming took 3 bases from V and 3 from J, leaving 14 bases between them. CDR1 is KGHSH, CDR2 LQKENI, per germline. The CDR3 DNA reads TGTGCCAGCTCACCCAGGAAACAGGGACACACCGGGGAGCTGTTTTTT. Its protein is CASSPRKQGHTGELFF.

V gene TRBV7-2 combines with J gene TRBJ2-2; TRBD2 is a possible D gene (6 bases). Germline assignment: CDR1 SGHTA and CDR2 FQGNSA. The CDR3 contains 16 residues. V lost 2 bases and J 1 base, leaving 11 bases between the germline ends. CDR3 in DNA: TGTGCCAGCAGCTTATGGATGGGAGGGAACACCGGGGAGCTGTTTTTT. Translated: CASSLWMGGNTGELFF.

This clonotype was picked up many times. The CDR3 DNA sequence: TGCAGTGTAACGGAGACAGGGGGGGCAAGCTCCTACAATGAGCAGTTCTTC. It yields the protein CSVTETGGASSYNEQFF. V is TRBV20-1 and J is TRBJ2-1, with TRBD1 matching 9 bases. The CDR3 covers 17 residues. V was clipped by 7 bases and J by 0 bases; unmatched bases: 13. Germline values: CDR1 DFQATT, CDR2 SNEGSKA (reference sequence).

The sample holds a few counts of this clonotype. The chain joins TRBV5-8 to TRBJ2-5, with TRBD2 matching 8 bases. The CDR3 spans 19 residues. CDR1 is SGHTS, CDR2 YDEGEE, per germline. The V gene end was trimmed by 2 bases and the J gene end by 5 bases; junction bases not matched to a gene: 20. The CDR3 region has the DNA TGTGCCAGCAGCTTCGCTTCGGGAGGGCCCGGAGGGTATGGGGAGACCCAGTACTTC. This translates into CASSFASGGPGGYGETQYF.

This clonotype was seen many times. The CDR3, as DNA: TGTGCCAGCAGCCGAGAATTCGTTCAGTTCTTC. It encodes CASSREFVQFF. The rearrangement joins TRBV7-2 to TRBJ2-1; no clear D gene. This CDR3 is 11 amino acids long. V dropped 5 bases and J dropped 13 bases, with 12 bases sitting between them. Germline CDR1 is SGHTA and CDR2 is FQGNSA.

This clonotype was found a few times. The chain uses TRBV7-9 and TRBJ2-3; tentative D call: TRBD1 (6 bases). The CDR3 is made up of 17 amino acids. The V gene's germline CDR1 is SEHNR and CDR2 FQNEAQ (reference sequence). Trimming left V 4 bases short and J 4 bases short, with 21 bases between. CDR3 in DNA: TGTGCCAGCAGCTCCCTGTGGGGGCAGGGGTTAGCAGATACGCAGTATTTT. The encoded protein is CASSSLWGQGLADTQYF.

This clonotype was counted a few times. The junction departs from germline at one end; a sequencing error may be responsible. V gene TRBV5-8 combines with J gene TRBJ1-1; D gene unclear. CDR3 length equals 16 residues. The germline V gene has CDR1 SGHTS and CDR2 YDEGEE. This chain's CDR3 is CASSLADGLLNTEASF. The CDR3 coding sequence is TGTGCCAGCAGCTTGGCTGACGGCTTATTGAACACTGAAGCTTCCTTT.

This clonotype was seen many times. The CDR3 DNA follows: TGTGCCTGGAGTGTGGGGGGGACCGCTGGAAACACCATATATTTT. Protein sequence: CAWSVGGTAGNTIYF. The chain recombines TRBV30 with TRBJ1-3; tentative D call: TRBD1 (5 bases). Germline V gene sequence: CDR1 GTSNPN, CDR2 SVGIG (reference sequence). The V end lost 0 bases, the J end lost 2 bases, and 11 bases lay between the germline ends. This CDR3 has 15 amino acids.

In its sample, this clonotype was seen many times. The chain joins TRBV20-1 to TRBJ2-1; 11 nucleotides match TRBD2. After removal of 6 bases from V and 0 bases from J, the junction contained 10 bases not matched to a gene. The CDR3 spans 17 residues. Germline CDR1 DFQATT, CDR2 SNEGSKA (reference sequence). CDR3 DNA sequence: TGCAGTGCCCTGGGTAGCGGGAGGGACTTCTCCTACAATGAGCAGTTCTTC. Translation: CSALGSGRDFSYNEQFF.